This T cell receptor (beta chain) derives from a study of T cell responses to AZD1222 COVID-19 vaccine. Regarding this clone: No antigen is known for it.

Study-wide findings and caveats: Spike-specific TCR breadth and depth grew following two AZD1222 doses. Donors skewed white British and female; clonal diversity was possibly underestimated. Only a handful of AZD1222 recipients were seropositive at baseline. Reportedly, nearly half the spike-specific TCRs target unmutated variant regions.

The protocol was immunoSEQ multiplex PCR, while the TCRdb copy is restricted to in-frame clones and leaves out a portion. Of 200,000 or so clones listed, approximately 93% were seen once; the top ten hold 0.95% to 1.1%. CDR1 and CDR2 from the germline V gene are MDHEN and SYDVKM. The CDR3 is made up of 15 amino acids. V lost 1 base and J lost 3, with 10 bases in between. The chain couples TRBV28 to TRBJ1-3; D uncertain. Sequenced here: peripheral blood, sampled 28 days after the second AZD1222 dose. This TCR was recovered from an adult who received the AZD1222 COVID-19 vaccine. CDR3: CASSLFREDGNTIYF. The CDR3 DNA reads as TGTGCCAGCAGTTTATTCCGAGAAGATGGAAACACCATATATTTT.